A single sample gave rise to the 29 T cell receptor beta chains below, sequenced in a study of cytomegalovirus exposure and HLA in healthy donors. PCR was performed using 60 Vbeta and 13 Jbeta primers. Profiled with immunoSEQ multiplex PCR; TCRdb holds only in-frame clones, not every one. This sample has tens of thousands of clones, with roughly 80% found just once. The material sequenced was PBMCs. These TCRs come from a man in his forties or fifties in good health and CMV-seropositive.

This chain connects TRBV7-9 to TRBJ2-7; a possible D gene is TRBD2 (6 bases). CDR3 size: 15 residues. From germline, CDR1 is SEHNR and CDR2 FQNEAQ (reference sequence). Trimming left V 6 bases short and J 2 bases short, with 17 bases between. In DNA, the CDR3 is TGTGCCAGCAGTCTAGCGAGTGGAACAACCTACGAGCAGTACTTC. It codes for CASSLASGTTYEQYF.

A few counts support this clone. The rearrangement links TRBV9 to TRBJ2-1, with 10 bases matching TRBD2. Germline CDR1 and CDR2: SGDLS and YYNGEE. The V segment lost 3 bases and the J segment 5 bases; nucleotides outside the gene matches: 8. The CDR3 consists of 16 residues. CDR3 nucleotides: TGTGCCAGCAGCGACAGGACTAGCGGTATACACAATGAGCAGTTCTTC. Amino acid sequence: CASSDRTSGIHNEQFF.

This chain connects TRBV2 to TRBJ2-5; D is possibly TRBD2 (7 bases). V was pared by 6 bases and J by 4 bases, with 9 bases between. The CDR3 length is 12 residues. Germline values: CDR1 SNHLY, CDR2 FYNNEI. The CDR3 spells CASRRGGETQYF. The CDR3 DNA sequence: TGTGCCAGCAGAAGGGGGGGAGAGACCCAGTACTTC.

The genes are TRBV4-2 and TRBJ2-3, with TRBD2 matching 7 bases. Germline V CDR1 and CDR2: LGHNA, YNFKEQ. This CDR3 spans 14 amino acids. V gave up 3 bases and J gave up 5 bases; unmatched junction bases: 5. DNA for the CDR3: TGTGCCAGCAGCCACGGACTAGGAGGAGATACGCAGTATTTT. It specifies CASSHGLGGDTQYF.

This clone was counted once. The CDR3: CASSAGTGSYGYTF. The CDR3 region has the DNA TGTGCCAGTAGTGCTGGGACAGGGAGCTATGGCTACACCTTC. The V gene is TRBV19, the J gene TRBJ1-2, with 9 nucleotides matching TRBD1. Germline CDR1 and CDR2: LNHDA and SQIVND (reference sequence). This CDR3 has 14 amino acids. J was trimmed by 4 bases and V by 5 bases; bases with no gene match: 5.

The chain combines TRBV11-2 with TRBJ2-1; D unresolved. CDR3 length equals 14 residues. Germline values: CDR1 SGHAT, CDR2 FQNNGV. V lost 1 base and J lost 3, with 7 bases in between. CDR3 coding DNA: TGTGCCAGCAGCTTAGTCCTAGGCTACAATGAGCAGTTCTTC. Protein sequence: CASSLVLGYNEQFF.

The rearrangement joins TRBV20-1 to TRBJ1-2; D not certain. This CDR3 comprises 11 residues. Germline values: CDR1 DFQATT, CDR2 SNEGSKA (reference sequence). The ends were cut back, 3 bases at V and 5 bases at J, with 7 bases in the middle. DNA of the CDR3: TGCAGTGCTAGTACAGTGTATGGCTACACCTTC. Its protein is CSASTVYGYTF.

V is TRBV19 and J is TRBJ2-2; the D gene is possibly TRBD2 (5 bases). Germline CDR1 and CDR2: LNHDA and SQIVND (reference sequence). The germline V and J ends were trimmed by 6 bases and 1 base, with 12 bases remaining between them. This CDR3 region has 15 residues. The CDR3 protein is CASSLGGQNTGELFF. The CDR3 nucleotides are TGTGCCAGTAGCCTCGGCGGGCAGAACACCGGGGAGCTGTTTTTT.

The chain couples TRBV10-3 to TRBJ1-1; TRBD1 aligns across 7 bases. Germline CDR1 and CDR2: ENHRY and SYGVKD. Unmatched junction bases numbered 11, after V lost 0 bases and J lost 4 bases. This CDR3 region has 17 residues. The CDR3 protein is CAISESMGRGVGTEAFF. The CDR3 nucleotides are TGTGCCATCAGTGAGTCGATGGGCAGGGGGGTGGGCACTGAAGCTTTCTTT.

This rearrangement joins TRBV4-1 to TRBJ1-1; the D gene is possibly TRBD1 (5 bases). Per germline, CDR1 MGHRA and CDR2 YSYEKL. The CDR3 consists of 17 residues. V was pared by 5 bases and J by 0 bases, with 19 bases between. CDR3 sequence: CASSAQPDTDLNTEAFF. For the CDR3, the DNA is TGCGCCAGCAGCGCCCAACCGGACACAGACTTGAACACTGAAGCTTTCTTT.

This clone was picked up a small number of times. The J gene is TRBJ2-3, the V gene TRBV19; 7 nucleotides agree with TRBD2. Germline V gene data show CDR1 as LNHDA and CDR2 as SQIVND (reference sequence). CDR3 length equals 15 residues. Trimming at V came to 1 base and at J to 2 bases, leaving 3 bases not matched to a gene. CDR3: CASSIGSGNTDTQYF. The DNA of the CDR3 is TGTGCCAGTAGTATAGGGAGCGGGAACACAGATACGCAGTATTTT.

The CDR3 DNA follows: TGCGCCAGCAGTCGAGGGGCGGGAGCGGGAAATGAGCAGTTCTTC. This codes for CASSRGAGAGNEQFF. The chain is built from TRBV4-1 and TRBJ2-1; 7 positions agree with TRBD2. The V and J ends lost 6 bases and 7 bases, in that order; junction bases with no gene match: 12. This CDR3 has 15 amino acids. Germline values: CDR1 MGHRA, CDR2 YSYEKL.

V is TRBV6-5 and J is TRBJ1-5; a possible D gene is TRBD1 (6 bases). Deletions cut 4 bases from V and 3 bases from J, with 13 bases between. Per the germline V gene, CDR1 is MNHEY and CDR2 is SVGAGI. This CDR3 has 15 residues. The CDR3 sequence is CASSSGAADNQPQHF. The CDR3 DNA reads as TGTGCCAGCAGTTCAGGGGCGGCGGACAATCAGCCCCAGCATTTT.

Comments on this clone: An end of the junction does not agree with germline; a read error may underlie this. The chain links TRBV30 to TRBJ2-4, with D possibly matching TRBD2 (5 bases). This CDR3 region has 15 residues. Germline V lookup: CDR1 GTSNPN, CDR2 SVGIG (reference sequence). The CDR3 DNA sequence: TGTGCCTGGAGAGCCCCAGGCCTAGCCAAAAACAGTCAGTACTTC. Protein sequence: CAWRAPGLAKNSQYF.

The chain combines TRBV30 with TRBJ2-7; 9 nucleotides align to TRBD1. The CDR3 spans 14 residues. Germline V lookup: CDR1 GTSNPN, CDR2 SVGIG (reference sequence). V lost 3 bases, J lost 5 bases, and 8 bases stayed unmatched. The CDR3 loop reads CAWSGGQGHDEQYF. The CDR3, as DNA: TGTGCCTGGAGCGGGGGACAGGGCCACGACGAGCAGTACTTC. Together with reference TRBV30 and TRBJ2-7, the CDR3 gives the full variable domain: SQTIHQWPATLVQPVGSPLSLECTVEGTSNPNLYWYRQAAGRGLQLLFYSVGIGQISSEVPQNLSASRPQDRQFILSSKKLLLSDSGFYLCAWSGGQGHDEQYFGPGTRLTVT.

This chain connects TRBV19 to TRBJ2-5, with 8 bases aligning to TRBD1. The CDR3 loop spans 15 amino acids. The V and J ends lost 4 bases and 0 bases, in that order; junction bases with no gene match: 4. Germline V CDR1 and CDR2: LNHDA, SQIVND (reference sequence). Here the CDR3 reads CASSTGQGYQETQYF. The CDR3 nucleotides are TGTGCCAGTAGTACTGGACAGGGTTACCAAGAGACCCAGTACTTC.

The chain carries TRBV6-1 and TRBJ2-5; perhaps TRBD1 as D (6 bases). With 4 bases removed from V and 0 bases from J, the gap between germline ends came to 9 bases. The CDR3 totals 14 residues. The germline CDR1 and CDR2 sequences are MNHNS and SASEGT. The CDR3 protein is CASSASGDQETQYF. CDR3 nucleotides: TGTGCCAGCAGTGCGTCAGGGGACCAAGAGACCCAGTACTTC.

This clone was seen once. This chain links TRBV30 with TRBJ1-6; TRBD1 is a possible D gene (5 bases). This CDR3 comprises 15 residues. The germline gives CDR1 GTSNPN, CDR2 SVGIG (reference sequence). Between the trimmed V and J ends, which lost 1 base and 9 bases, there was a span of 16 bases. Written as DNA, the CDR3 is TGTGCCTGGAGTGCCTCCGGGGGGTGGGGTTCACCCCTCCACTTT. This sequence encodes CAWSASGGWGSPLHF.

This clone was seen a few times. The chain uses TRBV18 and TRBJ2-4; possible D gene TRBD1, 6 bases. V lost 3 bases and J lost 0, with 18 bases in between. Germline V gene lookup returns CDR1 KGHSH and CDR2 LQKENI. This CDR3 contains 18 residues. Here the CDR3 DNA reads TGTGCCAGCTCACCGTCCAGACAGGTGGTACTAGCCAAAAACATTCAGTACTTC. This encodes CASSPSRQVVLAKNIQYF. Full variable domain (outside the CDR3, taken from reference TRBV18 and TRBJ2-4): NAGVMQNPRHLVRRRGQEARLRCSPMKGHSHVYWYRQLPEEGLKFMVYLQKENIIDESGMPKERFSAEFPKEGPSILRIQQVVRGDSAAYFCASSPSRQVVLAKNIQYFGAGTRLSVL.

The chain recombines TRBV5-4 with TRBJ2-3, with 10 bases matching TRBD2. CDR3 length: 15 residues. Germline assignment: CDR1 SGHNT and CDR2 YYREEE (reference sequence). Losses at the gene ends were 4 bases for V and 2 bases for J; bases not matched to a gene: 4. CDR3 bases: TGTGCCAGCAGCCCCGGACTAGCGGTCACAGATACGCAGTATTTT. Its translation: CASSPGLAVTDTQYF.

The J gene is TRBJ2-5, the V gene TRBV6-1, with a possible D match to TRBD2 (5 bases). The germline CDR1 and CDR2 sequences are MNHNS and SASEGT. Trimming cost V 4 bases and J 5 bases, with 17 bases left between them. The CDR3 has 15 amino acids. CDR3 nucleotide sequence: TGTGCCAGCAGTGTTCGGTCGAGGGTGGGGGAGACCCAGTACTTC. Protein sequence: CASSVRSRVGETQYF.

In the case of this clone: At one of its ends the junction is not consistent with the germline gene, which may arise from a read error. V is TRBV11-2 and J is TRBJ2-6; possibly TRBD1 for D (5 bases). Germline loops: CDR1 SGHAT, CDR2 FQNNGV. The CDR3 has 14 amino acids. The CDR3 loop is CASSSSGGANGLTF. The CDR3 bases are TGTGCCAGCAGCTCCTCGGGTGGGGCCAACGGCCTGACTTTC.

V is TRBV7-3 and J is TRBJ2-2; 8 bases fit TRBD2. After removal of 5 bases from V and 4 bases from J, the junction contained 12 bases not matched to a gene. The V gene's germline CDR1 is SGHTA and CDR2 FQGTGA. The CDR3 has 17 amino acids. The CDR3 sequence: CASSPTGGSVLTGELFF. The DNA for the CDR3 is TGTGCCAGCAGCCCTACGGGGGGGAGCGTACTCACCGGGGAGCTGTTTTTT.

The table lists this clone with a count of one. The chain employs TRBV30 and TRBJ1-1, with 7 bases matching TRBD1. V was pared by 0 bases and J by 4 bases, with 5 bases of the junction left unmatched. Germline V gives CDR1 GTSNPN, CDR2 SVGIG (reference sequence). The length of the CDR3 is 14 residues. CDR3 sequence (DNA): TGTGCCTGGAGTGTAGAGGGGGCAGGCACTGAAGCTTTCTTT. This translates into CAWSVEGAGTEAFF. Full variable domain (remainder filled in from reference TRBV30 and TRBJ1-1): SQTIHQWPATLVQPVGSPLSLECTVEGTSNPNLYWYRQAAGRGLQLLFYSVGIGQISSEVPQNLSASRPQDRQFILSSKKLLLSDSGFYLCAWSVEGAGTEAFFGQGTRLTVV.

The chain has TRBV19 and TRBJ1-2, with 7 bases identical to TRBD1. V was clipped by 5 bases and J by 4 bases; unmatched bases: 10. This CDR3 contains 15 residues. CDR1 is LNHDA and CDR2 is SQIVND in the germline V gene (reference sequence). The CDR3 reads CASSPRRQGGYGYTF. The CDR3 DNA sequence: TGTGCCAGTAGTCCTCGTCGCCAGGGGGGCTATGGCTACACCTTC.

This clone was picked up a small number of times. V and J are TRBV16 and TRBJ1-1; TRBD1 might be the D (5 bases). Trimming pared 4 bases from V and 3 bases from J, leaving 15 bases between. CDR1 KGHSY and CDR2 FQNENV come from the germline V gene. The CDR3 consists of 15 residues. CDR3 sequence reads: CASSPPRGADTEAFF. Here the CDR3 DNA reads TGTGCCAGCAGCCCCCCTCGTGGGGCGGACACTGAAGCTTTCTTT. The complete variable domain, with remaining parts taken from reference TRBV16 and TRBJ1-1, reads GEEVAQTPKHLVRGEGQKAKLYCAPIKGHSYVFWYQQVLKNEFKFLISFQNENVFDETGMPKERFSAKCLPNSPCSLEIQATKLEDSAVYFCASSPPRGADTEAFFGQGTRLTVV.

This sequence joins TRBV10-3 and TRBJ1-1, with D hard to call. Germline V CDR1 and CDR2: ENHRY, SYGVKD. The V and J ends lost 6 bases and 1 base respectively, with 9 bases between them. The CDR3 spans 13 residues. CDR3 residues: CAIRRHTNTEAFF. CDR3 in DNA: TGTGCCATCAGAAGACATACGAACACTGAAGCTTTCTTT.

The CDR3 spells CASSSPPSTEAFF. The CDR3, as DNA: TGTGCCAGCAGCTCTCCCCCGAGCACTGAAGCTTTCTTT. The rearrangement joins TRBV5-4 to TRBJ1-1; D is unresolved. V was clipped by 3 bases and J by 4 bases, with 10 bases between them. Germline V gene data show CDR1 as SGHNT and CDR2 as YYREEE (reference sequence). The CDR3 has 13 amino acids.

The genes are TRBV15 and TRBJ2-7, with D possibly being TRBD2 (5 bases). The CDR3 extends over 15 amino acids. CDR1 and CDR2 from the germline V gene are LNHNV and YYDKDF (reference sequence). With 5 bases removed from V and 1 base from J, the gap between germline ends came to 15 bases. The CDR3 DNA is TGTGCCACCAGCCCCAAGGACTCGCTTTCCTACGAGCAGTACTTC. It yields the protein CATSPKDSLSYEQYF.